What follows are 15 T cell receptor beta chains derived from one specimen sequenced in a study of control samples from healthy donors and cancer patients. Generated by immunoSEQ multiplex PCR, the TCRdb table keeps only in-frame clones and is missing some. The sample holds 60,000 to 70,000 clones, 65% to 90% seen once. Sequencing input: blood. These receptors all come from a middle-aged man in good health.

V gene TRBV9 combines with J gene TRBJ2-6; D is unclear. V gave up 8 bases and J gave up 6 bases, with 12 bases separating them. The CDR3 runs 13 residues. Germline CDR1 and CDR2: SGDLS and YYNGEE. As DNA, the CDR3 is TGTGCCAGTTCCGTCAGTCCGGCCAACGTCCTGACTTTC. It yields the protein CASSVSPANVLTF.

The J gene is TRBJ2-3, the V gene TRBV7-9; D is undetermined. Trimming took off 6 bases at V and 4 bases at J, with 17 bases between the two ends. Germline CDR1 SEHNR, CDR2 FQNEAQ (reference sequence). The CDR3 is made up of 15 amino acids. The CDR3: CASSGELGPADTQYF. The CDR3 DNA follows: TGTGCCAGCAGTGGCGAGCTGGGCCCCGCAGATACGCAGTATTTT.

The chain links TRBV5-5 to TRBJ1-4; the D is unclear. CDR1 and CDR2 from the germline V gene are SGHKS and YYEKEE (reference sequence). Trimming took off 4 bases at V and 8 bases at J, with 15 bases between the two ends. The CDR3 sequence is 14 residues long. CDR3 nucleotides: TGTGCCAGCAGCCGGTCCTTTCTGGGAGAAAAACTGTTTTTT. It encodes CASSRSFLGEKLFF. The full variable domain, with the rest looked up from reference TRBV5-5 and TRBJ1-4, is DAGVTQSPTHLIKTRGQQVTLRCSPISGHKSVSWYQQVLGQGPQFIFQYYEKEERGRGNFPDRFSARQFPNYSSELNVNALLLGDSALYLCASSRSFLGEKLFFGSGTQLSVL.

V and J are TRBV29-1 and TRBJ1-5; D perhaps matches TRBD1 (5 bases). The CDR3 runs 13 residues. Germline CDR1 is SQVTM and CDR2 is ANQGSEA. Trimming took off 5 bases at V and 3 bases at J, with 11 bases between the two ends. The CDR3 DNA follows: TGCAGCGTTTGGGACGGGAACAATCAGCCCCAGCATTTT. Its translation: CSVWDGNNQPQHF.

By share, this clone counts as medium-sized. This sequence joins TRBV28 and TRBJ1-5; D possibly corresponds to TRBD1 (5 bases). CDR1 and CDR2 from the germline V gene are MDHEN and SYDVKM. The CDR3 loop spans 15 amino acids. With 6 bases removed from V and 2 bases from J, the gap between germline ends came to 14 bases. The CDR3 region is CASRLQERGNQPQHF. The CDR3, as DNA: TGTGCCAGCAGATTACAGGAAAGAGGCAATCAGCCCCAGCATTTT.

V is TRBV11-2 and J is TRBJ2-6, with D maybe TRBD1 (5 bases). Germline loops: CDR1 SGHAT, CDR2 FQNNGV. This CDR3 is built from 15 residues. V was trimmed by 5 bases and J by 2 bases, leaving 10 bases between them. CDR3 amino acids: CASSIRVTGANVLTF. In nucleotides, the CDR3 is TGTGCCAGCAGCATCAGGGTTACTGGGGCCAACGTCCTGACTTTC.

V gene TRBV19 combines with J gene TRBJ1-2; 7 nucleotides match TRBD1. CDR3 size: 20 residues. J gave up 0 bases and V 4 bases, and 20 bases lay outside the gene matches. Per the germline V gene, CDR1 is LNHDA and CDR2 is SQIVND (reference sequence). The CDR3 sequence: CASSTQNRWTGGQTNYGYTF. Written as DNA, the CDR3 is TGTGCCAGTAGTACCCAAAACCGGTGGACAGGCGGACAAACTAACTATGGCTACACCTTC.

The V call is TRBV25-1, the J call TRBJ2-7; 7 nucleotides agree with TRBD1. Trimming cost V 2 bases and J 2 bases; bases outside gene matches: 6. This CDR3 contains 15 residues. Germline V gene data show CDR1 as MGHDK and CDR2 as SYGVNS. The CDR3 is CASSEPSGTAYEQYF. CDR3 DNA: TGTGCCAGCAGTGAACCCTCCGGGACAGCCTACGAGCAGTACTTC.

The V call is TRBV11-3, the J call TRBJ2-7; 9 bases map to TRBD1. The ends lost 0 bases at V and 6 bases at J; junction bases unmatched: 6. The CDR3 is 15 residues long. Per the germline V gene, CDR1 is SGHNT and CDR2 is YENEEA. The CDR3 coding sequence is TGTGCCAGCAGCTTAGAGGGGGGACAGGGCTCCGAGCAGTACTTC. Translating it yields CASSLEGGQGSEQYF.

V usage is TRBV7-8 and J usage is TRBJ2-1, with 12 positions matching TRBD2. The CDR3 contains 18 residues. Germline-derived CDR1 and CDR2 are SGHVS and FQNEAQ. J was trimmed by 4 bases and V by 5 bases; bases with no gene match: 12. CDR3 DNA: TGTGCCAGCAGCCCCCACCTAGCGGGAGGGATTAGTTACAATGAGCAGTTCTTC. Translated, it gives CASSPHLAGGISYNEQFF. Full variable domain (missing parts from reference TRBV7-8 and TRBJ2-1): GAGVSQSPRYKVAKRGQDVALRCDPISGHVSLFWYQQALGQGPEFLTYFQNEAQLDKSGLPSDRFFAERPEGSVSTLKIQRTQQEDSAVYLCASSPHLAGGISYNEQFFGPGTRLTVL.

This rearrangement joins TRBV11-3 to TRBJ1-1; maybe TRBD1 (5 bases). V shed 4 bases and J shed 1 base, with 19 bases lying between them. This CDR3 contains 17 residues. The germline CDR1 and CDR2 sequences are SGHNT and YENEEA. CDR3 loop: CASSSRVGGDGNTEAFF. For the CDR3, the DNA is TGTGCCAGCAGCTCCAGGGTCGGAGGGGACGGGAACACTGAAGCTTTCTTT.

The rearrangement links TRBV7-2 to TRBJ1-5, with D perhaps TRBD1 (5 bases). The CDR3 loop spans 16 amino acids. V lost 3 bases, J lost 5 bases, and 17 bases lay in between. Germline CDR1 SGHTA, CDR2 FQGNSA. The DNA of the CDR3 is TGTGCCAGCAGCTTTTCGCCGGGACTACAACATCAGCCCCAGCATTTT. Amino acid sequence: CASSFSPGLQHQPQHF.

This clone has a single count. J is TRBJ2-2 and V is TRBV7-3; D not certain. Germline CDR1 is SGHTA and CDR2 is FQGTGA. Trimming pared 0 bases from V and 3 bases from J, leaving 5 bases between. This CDR3 has 14 amino acids. CDR3 sequence reads: CASSLTLDTGELFF. CDR3 bases: TGTGCCAGCAGCTTAACGCTGGACACCGGGGAGCTGTTTTTT.

The rearrangement links TRBV13 to TRBJ2-7; tentatively, D is TRBD1 (6 bases). This CDR3 is 13 amino acids long. Per the germline V gene, CDR1 is PRHDT and CDR2 is FYEKMQ (reference sequence). Trimming removed 5 bases at V and 3 bases at J, with 11 bases between. The CDR3 loop is CASSLLRGYEQYF. DNA for the CDR3: TGTGCCAGCAGCCTACTCAGGGGCTACGAGCAGTACTTC. Filled out from reference TRBV13 and TRBJ2-7, the complete variable domain reads AAGVIQSPRHLIKEKRETATLKCYPIPRHDTVYWYQQGPGQDPQFLISFYEKMQSDKGSIPDRFSAQQFSDYHSELNMSSLELGDSALYFCASSLLRGYEQYFGPGTRLTVT.

Details on this clone: Germline and junction disagree at one end, which may indicate a read error. The chain is built from TRBV7-7 and TRBJ1-1, with D unclear. In germline, CDR1 is SSHAT, CDR2 FNYEAQ (reference sequence). The CDR3 runs to 13 residues. CDR3 loop: CASSYRQNTEAFF. In DNA form, the CDR3 reads TGTGCTAGCAGCTATCGACAGAACACTGAAGCTTTCTTT.